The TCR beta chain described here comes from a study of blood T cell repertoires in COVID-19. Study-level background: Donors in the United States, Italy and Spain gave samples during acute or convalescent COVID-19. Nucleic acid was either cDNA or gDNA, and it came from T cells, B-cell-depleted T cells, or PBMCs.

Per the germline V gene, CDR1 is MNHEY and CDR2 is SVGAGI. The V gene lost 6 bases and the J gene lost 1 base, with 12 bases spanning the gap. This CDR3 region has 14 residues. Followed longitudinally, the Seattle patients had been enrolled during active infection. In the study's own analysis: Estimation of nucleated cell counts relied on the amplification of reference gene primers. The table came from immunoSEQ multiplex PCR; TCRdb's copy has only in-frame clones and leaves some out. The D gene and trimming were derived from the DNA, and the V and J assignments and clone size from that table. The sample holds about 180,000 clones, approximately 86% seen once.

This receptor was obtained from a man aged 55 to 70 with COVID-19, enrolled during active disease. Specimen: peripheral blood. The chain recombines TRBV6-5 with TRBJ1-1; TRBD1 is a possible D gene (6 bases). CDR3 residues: CASSHGQQNTEAFF. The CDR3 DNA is TGTGCCAGCAGCCACGGACAGCAGAACACTGAAGCTTTCTTT.